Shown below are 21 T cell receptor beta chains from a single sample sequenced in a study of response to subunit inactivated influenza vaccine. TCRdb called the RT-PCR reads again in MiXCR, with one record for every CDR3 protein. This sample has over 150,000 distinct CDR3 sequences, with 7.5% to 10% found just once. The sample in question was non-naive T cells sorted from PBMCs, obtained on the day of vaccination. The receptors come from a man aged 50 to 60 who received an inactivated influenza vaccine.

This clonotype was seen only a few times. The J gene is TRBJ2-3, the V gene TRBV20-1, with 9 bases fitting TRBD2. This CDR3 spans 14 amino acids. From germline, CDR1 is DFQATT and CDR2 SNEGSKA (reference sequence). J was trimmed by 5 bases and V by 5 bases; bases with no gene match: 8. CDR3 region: CSAGSGSVRDTQYF. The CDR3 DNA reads TGCAGTGCTGGTAGCGGGAGTGTCAGAGATACGCAGTATTTT.

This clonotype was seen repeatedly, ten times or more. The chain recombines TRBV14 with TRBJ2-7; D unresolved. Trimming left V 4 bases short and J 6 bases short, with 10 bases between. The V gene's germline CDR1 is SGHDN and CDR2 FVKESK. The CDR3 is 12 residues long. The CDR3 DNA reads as TGTGCCAGCAGCCTCCGGGTAGGCGAGCAGTACTTC. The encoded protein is CASSLRVGEQYF.

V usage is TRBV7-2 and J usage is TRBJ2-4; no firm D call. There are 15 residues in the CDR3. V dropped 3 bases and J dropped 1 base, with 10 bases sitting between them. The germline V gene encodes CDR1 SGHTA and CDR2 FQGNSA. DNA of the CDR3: TGTGCCAGCAGCTTGTTGATGGTGGCCAAAAACATTCAGTACTTC. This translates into CASSLLMVAKNIQYF. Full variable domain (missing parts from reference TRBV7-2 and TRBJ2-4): GAGVSQSPSNKVTEKGKDVELRCDPISGHTALYWYRQSLGQGLEFLIYFQGNSAPDKSGLPSDRFSAERTGGSVSTLTIQRTQQEDSAVYLCASSLLMVAKNIQYFGAGTRLSVL.

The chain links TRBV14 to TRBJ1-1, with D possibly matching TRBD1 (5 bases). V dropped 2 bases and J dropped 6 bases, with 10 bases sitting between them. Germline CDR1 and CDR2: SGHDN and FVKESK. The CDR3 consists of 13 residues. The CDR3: CASSQWQGAEAFF. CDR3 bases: TGTGCCAGCAGCCAATGGCAGGGCGCTGAAGCTTTCTTT.

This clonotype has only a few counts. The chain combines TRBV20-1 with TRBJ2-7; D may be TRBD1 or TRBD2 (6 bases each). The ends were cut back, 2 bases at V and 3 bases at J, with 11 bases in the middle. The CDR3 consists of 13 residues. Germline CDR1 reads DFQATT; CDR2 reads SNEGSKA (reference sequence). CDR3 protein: CSARLGGNYEQYF. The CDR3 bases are TGCAGTGCTAGATTAGGGGGGAACTACGAGCAGTACTTC.

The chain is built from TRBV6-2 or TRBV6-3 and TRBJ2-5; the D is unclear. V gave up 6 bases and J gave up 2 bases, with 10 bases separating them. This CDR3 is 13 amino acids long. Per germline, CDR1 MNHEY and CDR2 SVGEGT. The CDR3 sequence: CASSRAPQETQYF. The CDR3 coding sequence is TGTGCCAGCAGCCGGGCTCCTCAAGAGACCCAGTACTTC.

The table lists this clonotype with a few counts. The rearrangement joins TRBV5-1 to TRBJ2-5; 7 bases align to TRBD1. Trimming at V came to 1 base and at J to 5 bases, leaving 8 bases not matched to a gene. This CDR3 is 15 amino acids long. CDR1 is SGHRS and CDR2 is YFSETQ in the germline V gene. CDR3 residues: CASSLQGVPEETQYF. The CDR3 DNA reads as TGCGCCAGCAGCTTGCAGGGGGTCCCGGAGGAGACCCAGTACTTC.

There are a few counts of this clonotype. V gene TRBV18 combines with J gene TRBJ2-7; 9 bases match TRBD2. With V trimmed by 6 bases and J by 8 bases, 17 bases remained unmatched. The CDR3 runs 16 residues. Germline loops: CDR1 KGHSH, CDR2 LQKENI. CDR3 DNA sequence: TGTGCCAGCTCCCAGACTAGCGGAGGGGATCCCTTAAAGCAGTACTTC. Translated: CASSQTSGGDPLKQYF.

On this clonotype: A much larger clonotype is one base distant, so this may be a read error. The CDR3 loop is CCARKSLLAVIADIQYF. CDR3 in DNA: TGCTGTGCTAGGAAAAGTTTACTAGCGGTAATTGCGGACATTCAGTACTTC. This chain uses TRBV20-1 with TRBJ2-4; 8 bases agree with TRBD2. Germline V gives CDR1 DFQATT, CDR2 SNEGSKA (reference sequence). The CDR3 length is 17 residues.

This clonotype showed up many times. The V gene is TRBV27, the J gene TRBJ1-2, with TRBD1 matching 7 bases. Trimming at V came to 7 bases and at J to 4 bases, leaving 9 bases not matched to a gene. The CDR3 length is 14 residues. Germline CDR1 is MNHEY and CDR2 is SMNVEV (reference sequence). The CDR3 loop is CASKRQGSSYGYTF. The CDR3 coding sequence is TGTGCCAGCAAAAGACAGGGTTCGAGCTATGGCTACACCTTC.

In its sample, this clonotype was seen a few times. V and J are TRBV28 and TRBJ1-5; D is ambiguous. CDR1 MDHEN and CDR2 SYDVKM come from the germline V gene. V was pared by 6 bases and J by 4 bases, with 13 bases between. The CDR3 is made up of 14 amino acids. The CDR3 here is CASRRGGANQPQHF. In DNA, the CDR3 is TGTGCCAGCAGGCGGGGAGGTGCGAATCAGCCCCAGCATTTT.

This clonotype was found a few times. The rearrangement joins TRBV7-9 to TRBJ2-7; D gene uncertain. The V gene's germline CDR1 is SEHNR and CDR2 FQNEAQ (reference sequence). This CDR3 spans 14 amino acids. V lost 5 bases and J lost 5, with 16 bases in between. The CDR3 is CASSPRFGSHEQYF. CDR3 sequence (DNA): TGTGCCAGCAGCCCCCGGTTCGGTTCCCACGAGCAGTACTTC.

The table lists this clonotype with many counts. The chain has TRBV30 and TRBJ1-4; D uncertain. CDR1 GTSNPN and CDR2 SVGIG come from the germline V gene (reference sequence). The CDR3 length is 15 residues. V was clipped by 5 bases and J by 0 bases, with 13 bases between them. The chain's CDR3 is CAWGKISATNEKLFF. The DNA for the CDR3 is TGTGCCTGGGGCAAGATTTCTGCAACTAATGAAAAACTGTTTTTT.

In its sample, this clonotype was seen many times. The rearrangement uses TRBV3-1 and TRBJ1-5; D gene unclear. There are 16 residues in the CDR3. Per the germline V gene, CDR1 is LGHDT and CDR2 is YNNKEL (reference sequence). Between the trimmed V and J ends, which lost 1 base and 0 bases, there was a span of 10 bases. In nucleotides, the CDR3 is TGTGCCAGCAGCCAAGGGGGATCCTATAGCAATCAGCCCCAGCATTTT. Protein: CASSQGGSYSNQPQHF.

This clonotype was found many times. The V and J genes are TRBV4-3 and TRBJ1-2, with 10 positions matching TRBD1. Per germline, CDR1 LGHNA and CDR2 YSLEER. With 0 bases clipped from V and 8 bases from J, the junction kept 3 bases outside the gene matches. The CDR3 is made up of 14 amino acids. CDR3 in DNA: TGCGCCAGCAGCCAAGAGACAGGGGGCTTAGGCTACACCTTC. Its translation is CASSQETGGLGYTF.

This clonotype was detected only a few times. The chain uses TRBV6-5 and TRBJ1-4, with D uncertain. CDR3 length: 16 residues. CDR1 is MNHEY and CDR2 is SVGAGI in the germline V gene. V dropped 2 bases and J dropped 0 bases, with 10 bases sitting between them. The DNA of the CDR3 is TGTGCCAGCAGTTACAGTATGACGGCAACTAATGAAAAACTGTTTTTT. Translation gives CASSYSMTATNEKLFF.

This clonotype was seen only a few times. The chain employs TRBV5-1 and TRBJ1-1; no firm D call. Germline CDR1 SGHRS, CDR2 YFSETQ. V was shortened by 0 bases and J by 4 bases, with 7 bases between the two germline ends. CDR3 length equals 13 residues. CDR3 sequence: CASSLELTTEAFF. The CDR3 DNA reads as TGCGCCAGCAGCTTGGAATTAACCACTGAAGCTTTCTTT.

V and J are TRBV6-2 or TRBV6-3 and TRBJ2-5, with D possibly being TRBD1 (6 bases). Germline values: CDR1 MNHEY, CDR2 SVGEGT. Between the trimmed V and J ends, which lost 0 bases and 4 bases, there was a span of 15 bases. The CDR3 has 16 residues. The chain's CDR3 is CASSYSSRGRGETQYF. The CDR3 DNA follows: TGTGCCAGCAGTTACTCGAGCAGGGGACGAGGAGAGACCCAGTACTTC.

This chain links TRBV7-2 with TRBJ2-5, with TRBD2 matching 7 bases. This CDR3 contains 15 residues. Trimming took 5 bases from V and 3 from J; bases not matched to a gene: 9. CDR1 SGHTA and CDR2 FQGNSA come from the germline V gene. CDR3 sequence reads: CASSPDELAEETQYF. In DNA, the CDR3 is TGTGCCAGCAGCCCGGATGAGCTAGCGGAAGAGACCCAGTACTTC.

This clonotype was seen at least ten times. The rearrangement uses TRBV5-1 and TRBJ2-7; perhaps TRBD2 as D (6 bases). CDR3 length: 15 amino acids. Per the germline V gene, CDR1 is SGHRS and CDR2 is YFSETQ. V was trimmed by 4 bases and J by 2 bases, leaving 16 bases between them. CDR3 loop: CASSASTGAPYEQYF. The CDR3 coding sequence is TGCGCCAGCAGCGCCTCCACGGGAGCCCCCTACGAGCAGTACTTC.

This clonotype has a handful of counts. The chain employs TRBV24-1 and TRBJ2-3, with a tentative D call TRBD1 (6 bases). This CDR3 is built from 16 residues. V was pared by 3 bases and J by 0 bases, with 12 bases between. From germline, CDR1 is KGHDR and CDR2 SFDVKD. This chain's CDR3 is CATSDPQGPSTDTQYF. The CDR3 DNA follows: TGTGCCACCAGTGATCCACAGGGACCTAGCACAGATACGCAGTATTTT.